The 8 T cell receptor beta chains presented below share a single source sample, sequenced in a study of type 1 and type 2 diabetes patients. Genomic DNA was the PCR template. A primer set of 30 forward and 13 reverse primers amplified the CDR3. TCRdb reanalysed the multiplex PCR reads using MiXCR and keeps one entry per CDR3 protein. This sample yields more than 250,000 distinct CDR3 sequences, of which more than 45% are seen a single time; around 15% belongs to the top ten. The sequenced material came from peripheral blood mononuclear cells (PBMCs). The receptor source for this set is a man between 18 and 35 years old with type 2 diabetes.

The chain is built from TRBV7-9 and TRBJ2-7; no clear D. Germline V gene lookup returns CDR1 SEHNR and CDR2 FQNEAQ (reference sequence). This CDR3 contains 13 residues. V lost 5 bases to trimming and J lost 0 bases, with 8 bases between them. CDR3 region: CASSPPNSYEQYF. The CDR3 region has the DNA TGTGCCAGCAGCCCTCCAAACTCCTACGAGCAGTACTTC.

As DNA, the CDR3 is TGTGCCAGCAGCGAAGGTATGGACAGATTTGGCACCGGGGAGCTGTTTTTT. Residues: CASSEGMDRFGTGELFF. This chain joins TRBV7-9 and TRBJ2-2; possible D gene TRBD1, 6 bases. This CDR3 spans 17 amino acids. Germline V gene data show CDR1 as SEHNR and CDR2 as FQNEAQ (reference sequence). V dropped 5 bases and J dropped 4 bases, with 20 bases sitting between them.

There are a few counts of this clonotype. The rearrangement uses TRBV7-9 and TRBJ2-5; D not resolved. This CDR3 comprises 12 residues. Germline V gene sequence: CDR1 SEHNR, CDR2 FQNEAQ (reference sequence). V gave up 1 base and J gave up 5 bases, with 5 bases separating them. The CDR3 DNA follows: TGTGCCAGCAGCTTAGGGTTGGAGACCCAGTACTTC. Translating gives CASSLGLETQYF.

This clonotype was recorded a few times. The gene calls are TRBV30 and TRBJ2-7, with D possibly called TRBD1 or TRBD2 (5 bases each). The ends were cut back, 4 bases at V and 6 bases at J, with 25 bases in the middle. Germline V gene lookup returns CDR1 GTSNPN and CDR2 SVGIG (reference sequence). The CDR3 spans 16 residues. This chain's CDR3 is CAWTWTGRNMLGEQYF. The CDR3 DNA follows: TGTGCCTGGACCTGGACGGGGCGTAATATGTTGGGCGAGCAGTACTTC. Looking up the rest from reference TRBV30 and TRBJ2-7 gives the full variable domain: SQTIHQWPATLVQPVGSPLSLECTVEGTSNPNLYWYRQAAGRGLQLLFYSVGIGQISSEVPQNLSASRPQDRQFILSSKKLLLSDSGFYLCAWTWTGRNMLGEQYFGPGTRLTVT.

This clonotype was counted a few times. V gene TRBV28 combines with J gene TRBJ1-2; a possible D gene is TRBD1 (5 bases). The CDR3 totals 14 residues. V shed 6 bases and J shed 1 base, with 12 bases lying between them. Germline-derived CDR1 and CDR2 are MDHEN and SYDVKM. The chain's CDR3 is CASRRDSINYGYTF. The CDR3 DNA reads as TGTGCCAGCAGACGGGACTCCATTAACTATGGCTACACCTTC.

CDR3 region: CASRPFETGTYEQYF. CDR3 DNA sequence: TGTGCCAGCAGGCCATTCGAGACAGGGACCTACGAGCAGTACTTC. The chain couples TRBV27 to TRBJ2-7; 7 positions match TRBD1. The germline V gene has CDR1 MNHEY and CDR2 SMNVEV (reference sequence). This CDR3 has 15 residues. The junction had 10 bases not matched to a gene; V was cut back by 6 bases and J by 2 bases.

This rearrangement joins TRBV6-6 to TRBJ2-7, with no clear D. This CDR3 comprises 12 residues. Trimming shortened V by 5 bases and J by 7 bases, and 12 bases separated the two germline ends. Germline CDR1 reads MNHNY; CDR2 reads SVGAGI (reference sequence). The chain's CDR3 is CASSETYNEQYF. CDR3 nucleotide sequence: TGTGCCAGCAGTGAGACCTACAATGAGCAGTACTTC.

The rearrangement links TRBV19 to TRBJ2-6; no clear D. Per the germline V gene, CDR1 is LNHDA and CDR2 is SQIVND (reference sequence). Trimming removed 1 base from V and 0 bases from J, with 7 bases in between. CDR3 length equals 16 residues. As DNA, the CDR3 is TGTGCCAGTAGTATAGTTTTCACCTCTGGGGCCAACGTCCTGACTTTC. It is translated as CASSIVFTSGANVLTF.